Below, one T cell receptor beta chain is given with its context. Antigen specificity is unknown. The sample is drawn from a study of T-cell memory formation after mild COVID-19. The study, taken as a whole, reports: Later expanders leaned toward CD4+, whereas clones contracting from day 15 to 85 were balanced CD4/CD8. Pre-infection memory contained some responding clones, which suggested that cross-reactive memory had joined.

Trimming left V 2 bases short and J 6 bases short, with 11 bases between. The CDR3 has 14 amino acids. Germline loops: CDR1 SGDLS, CDR2 YYNGEE. Using its own MiXCR run on the 5' RACE reads, TCRdb lists one record per CDR3 protein. The data contain 400,000 to 550,000 distinct CDR3 sequences, around a quarter of them singletons. The rearrangement links TRBV9 to TRBJ1-4, with D possibly TRBD1 on 5 matching bases. Sequenced sample: PBMCs or a T cell subset sorted from them (not recorded which). This sequence originates from an adult woman who had mild COVID-19 (a few samples of this study predate the infection). Cell type and time point are not known. The CDR3 sequence is CASSVGGDDEKLFF. The CDR3 nucleotides are TGTGCCAGCAGCGTGGGGGGAGATGATGAAAAACTGTTTTTT.